What follows describes a single T cell receptor beta chain. Its target antigen remains unknown. Base qualities are not provided; no much larger clone lies one nucleotide away. Healthy HIV-negative adults with no recently reported acute infections or vaccinations were included as donors. Every donor was a Caucasian adult living in Nashville, Tennessee, USA. Magnetic negative selection was used to enrich CD4+ T cells, after which naive cells were positively selected on CD45RA and the negative fraction became the memory subset. Blood was collected by leukapheresis, and PBMCs were isolated by Ficoll-Histopaque density gradient centrifugation and then cryopreserved in liquid nitrogen vapor phase. Analytical flow cytometry was used to check the purity and quantity of each magnetically sorted T cell population. Genomic DNA was isolated from each sorted fraction and quantified by UV absorbance on a Nanodrop 2000c.

These data come from a study of shared clonotypes between healthy human individuals (dated by TCRdb to the early 2020s). Regarding the complete study: Three men and two women, aged 18 to 49 years, made up the cohort. For each donor, CD4 naive and CD4 memory were each given three plates, CD8 naive was given two plates, and CD8 memory was given one plate. Blood TCR repertoires of a handful of healthy adults were deeply sequenced to estimate repertoire size and the extent of clonotype sharing between individuals. Different laboratories and diverse techniques were used to prepare libraries and sequence TCR repertoires, to increase sequencing depth and limit assay-specific biases. Leukapheresis yielded between about 0.85 and 9 billion PBMCs per donor. Broad study findings and their caveats: Higher generation probabilities were observed for clonotypes shared by all four sorted-subset donors than for non-shared clonotypes. Rarefaction of sorted-subset datasets indicated incomplete sequencing despite the large sequencing depth. Sampling was restricted to blood, and TCR repertoires in tissues likely differ from the TCR repertoires found in blood. Pairwise subsampling indicated that sequencing depth was expected to affect the degree of clonotype sharing among donors. Sharing across several donors was observed for roughly 5.4% of naive CD4, less than 4% of naive CD8, 2% to 2.5% of memory CD4, and about 0.39% of memory CD8 clonotypes. Because the study included only a small number of donors, the genetic and exposure-history diversity represented was limited. Estimated clonotype richness was generally larger for naive than for memory subsets.

TCR CDR3 regions were amplified from genomic DNA by multiplex PCR using the deep immunoSEQ assay. Extracted genomic DNA from each cell subset was distributed evenly across all wells of several immunoSEQ 96-well plates, and each plate was treated as a replicate. For sorted subsets, approximately 200 ng of genomic DNA, equivalent to tens of thousands of T cell genomes, went into each replicate PCR. The purified libraries were quantified using a Qubit 3.0 fluorometer, sized with a Bioanalyzer 2100, and then quantified again using the KAPA Library Quantification kit. Each immunoSEQ 96-well plate was sequenced on its own single-read 150-cycle Illumina NextSeq 550 flow cell. As for how the authors treated the data: Because the immunoSEQ output included only junctional sequences and no quality scores, the filtering could not be the same as the filtering used for full-length reads. To assign V/J genes and CDR3, sequences were annotated using PyIR, a Python wrapper for IgBLAST v1.9, with IMGT germline references. Reads were removed for weak V/J assignments (E-value above 1e-6), missing CDR3, stop codons, out-of-frame junctions, or ambiguous translated residues. V3J clonotypes were defined by identical inferred V gene, J gene, and CDR3 amino acid sequence. The percentage overlap between two repertoires was calculated by dividing the number of shared unique clonotypes by the size of the smaller repertoire. Repertoire richness was assessed with RTK rarefaction, the Chao1 estimator, and Recon v2.1 estimates of unobserved clonotypes. Generation probabilities for all TCRbeta clonotypes obtained by the gDNA method from a few donors were computed using OLGA. Drawn from immuneACCESS, this table holds only the in-frame rearrangements with V and J called that TCRdb kept. Clones are partly lost; checked studies trace under half to an unresolved V gene and leave the rest unexplained. Clonal size and the V and J genes are those of that table, whereas D and trimming came from the DNA. Within this sample are roughly 2,500,000 clones, with 93% of them counted one time only. The ten largest account for 0.36% of the sample.

Cut back by 6 bases and 8 bases, the V and J ends lie 16 bases apart. The CDR1 and CDR2 encoded by the germline V gene (reference sequence) are MNHEY and SMNVEV. The CDR3 runs 13 residues from the cysteine to the phenylalanine. Only the CDR3 DNA stays, 39 bases, in frame from base 1. The specimen was naive CD4+ T cells from PBMCs. This specimen's cell subset or site label, per the study, means: CD45RA+ positively selected. The receptor chain draws on TRBV27 and TRBJ1-2; TRBD1 is perhaps the D gene, given 5 matching bases. This TCR was sampled from a man between 18 and 29 years old in good health. Some clones in this sample may be carry-over from other donors' samples. The DNA reads as follows: TGTGCCAGCAGGCCTTCCGGGGCGGGAGGCTACACCTTC. Translation gives CASRPSGAGGYTF.